This entry concerns a single TCR beta chain. Its target is unknown. This sample is drawn from a study of CD8+ T cells in alopecia areata. The treatment denotes: oral pan-JAK inhibitor, 5-10 mg twice daily. General study results and limits: Tofacitinib significantly decreased scalp clonality and expanded CD8+ clones among top 100.

V was clipped by 5 bases and J by 0 bases; unmatched bases: 6. Germline lookup yields CDR1 MNHEY and CDR2 SMNVEV (reference sequence). The CDR3 extends over 17 amino acids. Extraction of RNA preceded its reverse transcription into cDNA, which served as the sequencing template. Assay used: immunoSEQ multiplex PCR; TCRdb lists only in-frame clones, some missing. The table records about 120,000 clones, roughly three fifths of them present only once. The sequences come from CD4+ T cells sorted from blood, collected at week 24, from a patient treated with tofacitinib. The chain carries TRBV27 and TRBJ2-1; 11 bases are shared with TRBD2. The clonotype was recovered from a human donor with alopecia areata. CDR3 nucleotides: TGTGCCAGCAGTCGGACTAGCGGGTGGGACTCCTACAATGAGCAGTTCTTC. Translating it yields CASSRTSGWDSYNEQFF.